This T cell receptor beta chain was profiled in a study of Ad26.COV2.S vaccination and SARS-CoV-2 variants. The treatment denotes: over 15 received Ad26.COV2.S at low or high dose, single or two shots; about 5 received placebo; per-sample allocation not given. Specimen acquisition occurred on day 63 following the initial vaccine or placebo injection. The assay was immunoSEQ multiplex PCR, and TCRdb's table has in-frame clones only and misses some. The data contain some 520,000 clones, roughly 89% of them seen just once; the ten biggest clones take up around 13%. The clonotype comes from a person aged 18-65 years who received the Ad26.COV2.S COVID-19 vaccine or a placebo. This sample comprised peripheral blood, obtained in a trial of Ad26.COV2.S vaccine versus placebo.

CDR3 DNA sequence: TGTGCCAGCAGCCAACGGGGCGGGTTCCCCAATGAGCAGTTCTTC. The encoded protein is CASSQRGGFPNEQFF. This chain links TRBV7-6 with TRBJ2-1; possibly TRBD1 or TRBD2 for D (5 bases each). The CDR3 is 15 amino acids. Trimming removed 5 bases from V and 6 bases from J, with 17 bases in between. Germline-derived CDR1 and CDR2 are SGHVS and FNYEAQ.